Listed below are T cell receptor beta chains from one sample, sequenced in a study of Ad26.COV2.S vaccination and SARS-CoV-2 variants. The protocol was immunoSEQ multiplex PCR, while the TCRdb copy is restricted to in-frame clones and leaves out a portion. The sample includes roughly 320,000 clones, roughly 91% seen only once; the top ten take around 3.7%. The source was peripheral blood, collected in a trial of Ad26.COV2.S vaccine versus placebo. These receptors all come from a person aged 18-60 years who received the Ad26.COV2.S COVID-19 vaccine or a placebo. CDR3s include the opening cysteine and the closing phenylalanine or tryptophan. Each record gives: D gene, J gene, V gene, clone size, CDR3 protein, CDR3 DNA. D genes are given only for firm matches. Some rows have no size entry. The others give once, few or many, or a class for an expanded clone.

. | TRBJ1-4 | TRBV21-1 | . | CASSMTGLNEKLFF | TGTGCCAGCAGCATGACAGGGTTAAATGAAAAACTGTTTTTT
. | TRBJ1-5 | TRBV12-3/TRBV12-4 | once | CASRAYSNQPQHF | TGTGCCAGCAGGGCTTATAGCAATCAGCCCCAGCATTTT
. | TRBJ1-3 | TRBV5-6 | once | CASTSEMYSGNTIYF | TGTGCCAGCACCTCCGAGATGTACTCTGGAAACACCATATATTTT
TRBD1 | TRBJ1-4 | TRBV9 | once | CASSPQGAANEKLFF | TGTGCCAGCAGCCCCCAGGGGGCTGCTAATGAAAAACTGTTTTTT
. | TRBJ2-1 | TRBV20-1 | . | CSARVSNEQFF | TGCAGTGCTAGAGTCAGCAATGAGCAGTTCTTC
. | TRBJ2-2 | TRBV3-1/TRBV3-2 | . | CASSQWFSGELFF | TGTGCCAGCAGCCAATGGTTTTCCGGGGAGCTGTTTTTT
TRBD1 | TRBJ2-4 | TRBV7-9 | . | CASSLQDREGDIQYF | TGTGCCAGCAGCCTCCAGGACAGGGAAGGGGACATTCAGTACTTC
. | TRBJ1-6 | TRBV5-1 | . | CASSPGMVYNSPLHF | TGCGCCAGCAGCCCAGGGATGGTCTATAATTCACCCCTCCACTTT
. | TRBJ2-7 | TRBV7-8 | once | CASSLALSYEQYF | TGTGCCAGCAGCTTAGCGCTTTCTTACGAGCAGTACTTC
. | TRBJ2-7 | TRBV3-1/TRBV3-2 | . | CASSRFILRAYEQYF | TGTGCCAGCAGCCGTTTCATCCTTAGGGCCTACGAGCAGTACTTC
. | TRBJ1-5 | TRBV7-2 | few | CASSLGGRQPQHF | TGTGCCAGCAGCTTAGGCGGTAGACAGCCCCAGCATTTT
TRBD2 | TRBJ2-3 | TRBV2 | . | CASSSGGTDTQYF | TGTGCCAGCAGTAGCGGGGGGACAGATACGCAGTATTTT
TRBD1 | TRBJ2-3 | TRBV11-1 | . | CASSLEETGFCF | TGTGCCAGCAGCTTAGAGGAGACAGGGTTCTGTTTT
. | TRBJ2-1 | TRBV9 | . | CASTGTAQNEQFF | TGTGCCAGCACGGGGACCGCCCAGAACGAGCAGTTCTTC
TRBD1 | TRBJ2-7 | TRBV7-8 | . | CASSQDRGRFEQYF | TGTGCCAGCAGCCAAGACAGGGGGCGCTTCGAGCAGTACTTC
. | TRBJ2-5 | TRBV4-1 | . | CASSQGFEFSGQETQYF | TGCGCCAGCAGCCAAGGGTTTGAGTTCTCTGGGCAAGAGACCCAGTACTTC
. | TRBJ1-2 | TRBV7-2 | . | CASSPTTGKGKHGYTF | TGTGCCAGCAGCCCCACAACGGGCAAGGGAAAGCATGGCTACACCTTC
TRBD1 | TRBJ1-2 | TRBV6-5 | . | CASSLRQGSGYTF | TGTGCCAGCAGCCTCCGACAGGGAAGTGGCTACACCTTC
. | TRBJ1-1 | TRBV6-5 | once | CASSPELEAFF | TGTGCCAGCAGCCCGGAGCTTGAAGCTTTCTTT
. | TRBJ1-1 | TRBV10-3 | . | CAIKGRDTEAFF | TGTGCCATCAAAGGGAGGGACACTGAAGCTTTCTTT
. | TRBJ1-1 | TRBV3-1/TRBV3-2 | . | CASSRPGMPEAFF | TGTGCCAGCAGCCGGCCGGGGATGCCTGAAGCTTTCTTT
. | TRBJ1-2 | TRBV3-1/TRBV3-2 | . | CASSLRQGLGYGYTF | TGTGCCAGCAGCCTCCGTCAGGGCTTGGGCTATGGCTACACCTTC
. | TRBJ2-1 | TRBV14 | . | CASSHPGIPYNEQFF | TGTGCCAGCAGCCACCCAGGGATACCCTACAATGAGCAGTTCTTC
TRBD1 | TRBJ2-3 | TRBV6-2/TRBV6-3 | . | CASSQQGVSTDTQYF | TGTGCCAGCAGTCAACAGGGGGTGAGCACAGATACGCAGTATTTT
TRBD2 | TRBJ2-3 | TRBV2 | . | CASSDQLRGKSTDTQYF | TGTGCCAGCAGTGATCAATTGCGGGGGAAAAGCACAGATACGCAGTATTTT
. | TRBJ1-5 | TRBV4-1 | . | CASSHNSNQPQHF | TGCGCCAGCAGCCATAATAGCAATCAGCCCCAGCATTTT
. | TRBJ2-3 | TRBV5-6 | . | CASRPSSTDTQYF | TGTGCCAGCAGGCCTTCTAGCACAGATACGCAGTATTTT
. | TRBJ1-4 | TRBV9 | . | CASSAGGGDEKLFF | TGTGCCAGCAGCGCCGGGGGCGGTGATGAAAAACTGTTTTTT
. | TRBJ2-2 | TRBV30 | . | CAWSGSAGRTGELFF | TGTGCCTGGAGTGGATCGGCAGGACGGACCGGGGAGCTGTTTTTT
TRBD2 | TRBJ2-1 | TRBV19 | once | CASSIDPPSGGLNEQFF | TGTGCCAGTAGTATAGACCCCCCTAGCGGGGGGTTGAATGAGCAGTTCTTC
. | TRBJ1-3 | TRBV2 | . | CASTRANSGNTIYF | TGTGCCAGCACCAGGGCCAACTCTGGAAACACCATATATTTT
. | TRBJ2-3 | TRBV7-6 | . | CASSSGHKTQYF | TGTGCCAGCAGCTCGGGCCATAAAACGCAGTATTTT
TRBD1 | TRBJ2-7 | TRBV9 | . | CASSVVAQGAFYEQYF | TGTGCCAGCAGCGTAGTGGCACAGGGGGCTTTCTACGAGCAGTACTTC